This T cell receptor beta chain stems from a study of identical twins. Study findings and constraints: Out-of-frame alpha sequences common to twins were enriched for low generation probability.

This clonotype was found a few times. Its antigen is still unknown. Germline trimming cut 7 bases from V and 2 bases from J; bases unmatched to any gene: 2. The CDR3 sequence is 14 residues long. From germline, CDR1 is MGHRA and CDR2 YSYEKL. TCRdb called the 5' RACE reads again in MiXCR, with one record for every CDR3 protein. The sample records hundreds of thousands of distinct CDR3 sequences, 7.1% being singletons. This same sample was also taken into another study, of yellow fever vaccine responses in identical twins.

The TCR sequence derives from a woman between 18 and 29 years old in good health. Sequencing used PBMCs. This chain connects TRBV4-1 to TRBJ2-2, with 9 positions matching TRBD1. Here the CDR3 reads CASTTGGNTGELFF. The CDR3, as DNA: TGCGCCAGCACCACAGGGGGCAACACCGGGGAGCTGTTTTTT.